This is a list of T cell receptor beta chains from one sample in a study of cytomegalovirus exposure and HLA in healthy donors. Sequencing used immunoSEQ multiplex PCR; TCRdb keeps in-frame clones, though not all of them. This sample yields 100,000 to 150,000 clones, of which around four fifths are seen a single time; 11% belongs to the top ten. Sequenced sample: PBMCs. Source of these receptors: a man aged 30 to 45 in good health and CMV-seropositive. Both conserved end residues are part of each CDR3. Each record gives: clone size, J gene, V gene, D gene, CDR3 DNA, CDR3 protein. The D gene is left open where the match is weak. A clone size is listed for some rows: how often the clone was seen (once, few, many), or a class if it is expanded.

clone size: NA
J gene: TRBJ1-1
V gene: TRBV27
D gene: TRBD1
CDR3 DNA: TGTGCCAGCACAGGGGGAAGCAACACTGAAGCTTTCTTT
CDR3 protein: CASTGGSNTEAFF

clone size: NA
J gene: TRBJ1-2
V gene: TRBV4-3
D gene: NA
CDR3 DNA: TGCGCCAGCAGCCCCCACCCAACAGGCTCTAACTATGGCTACACCTTC
CDR3 protein: CASSPHPTGSNYGYTF

clone size: NA
J gene: TRBJ1-4
V gene: TRBV5-3
D gene: NA
CDR3 DNA: TGTGCCAGAAGCTTGGGGAGGGAAGGAAAACTGTTTTTT
CDR3 protein: CARSLGREGKLFF

clone size: NA
J gene: TRBJ1-2
V gene: TRBV27
D gene: NA
CDR3 DNA: TGTGCCAGCAGTTTCGGCAGGCGCTATGGCTACACCTTC
CDR3 protein: CASSFGRRYGYTF

clone size: NA
J gene: TRBJ1-2
V gene: TRBV6-4
D gene: NA
CDR3 DNA: TGTGCCAGCAGTCCAACAGGGTTCGGTGGCTATGGCTACACCTTC
CDR3 protein: CASSPTGFGGYGYTF

clone size: NA
J gene: TRBJ2-2
V gene: TRBV7-9
D gene: NA
CDR3 DNA: TGTGCCAGCAGCTTGATCAGCGTAATCACCGGGGAGCTGTTTTTT
CDR3 protein: CASSLISVITGELFF

clone size: few
J gene: TRBJ2-7
V gene: TRBV6-5
D gene: NA
CDR3 DNA: TGTGCCAGCAGTTACTACAAAAACTACGAGCAGTACTTC
CDR3 protein: CASSYYKNYEQYF

clone size: NA
J gene: TRBJ2-1
V gene: TRBV2
D gene: TRBD2
CDR3 DNA: TGTGCCAGCAGTGCTAGCGGGAGTTCCTACAATGAGCAGTTCTTC
CDR3 protein: CASSASGSSYNEQFF

clone size: once
J gene: TRBJ2-1
V gene: TRBV7-2
D gene: NA
CDR3 DNA: TGTGCCAGCAGCTTATATGGGGCAGGATACAATGAGCAGTTCTTC
CDR3 protein: CASSLYGAGYNEQFF

clone size: few
J gene: TRBJ2-1
V gene: TRBV9
D gene: NA
CDR3 DNA: TGTGCCAGCAGCGAAACTGAGAGCTCCTACAATGAGCAGTTCTTC
CDR3 protein: CASSETESSYNEQFF

clone size: NA
J gene: TRBJ1-1
V gene: TRBV5-4
D gene: TRBD1
CDR3 DNA: TGTGCCAGCAGCAAGGGGGCCGGAGTGAACACTGAAGCTTTCTTT
CDR3 protein: CASSKGAGVNTEAFF

clone size: NA
J gene: TRBJ2-3
V gene: TRBV7-8
D gene: TRBD2
CDR3 DNA: TGTGCCAGCAGCCCAACCCCGGGGGGGACGCAGTATTTT
CDR3 protein: CASSPTPGGTQYF

clone size: NA
J gene: TRBJ1-1
V gene: TRBV28
D gene: TRBD1
CDR3 DNA: TGTGCCAGCAGTCCCTCCGGGACAGTGAGGAGGGCTTTCTTT
CDR3 protein: CASSPSGTVRRAFF

clone size: NA
J gene: TRBJ2-5
V gene: TRBV27
D gene: NA
CDR3 DNA: TGTGCCAGCAGTTTATCGCGAGGGGAGACCCAGTACTTC
CDR3 protein: CASSLSRGETQYF

clone size: NA
J gene: TRBJ1-1
V gene: TRBV20-1
D gene: NA
CDR3 DNA: TGCAGCTTAAACACTGAAGCTTTCTTT
CDR3 protein: CSLNTEAFF

clone size: NA
J gene: TRBJ1-1
V gene: TRBV19
D gene: NA
CDR3 DNA: TGTGCCAGTAGCCCCGAAAAGAGGGACACTGAAGCTTTCTTT
CDR3 protein: CASSPEKRDTEAFF

clone size: NA
J gene: TRBJ2-5
V gene: TRBV6-1
D gene: NA
CDR3 DNA: TGTGCCAGCAGCCGTAGTCAAGAGACCCAGTACTTC
CDR3 protein: CASSRSQETQYF

clone size: NA
J gene: TRBJ2-5
V gene: TRBV6-1
D gene: TRBD1
CDR3 DNA: TGTGCCAGCAGCCGGGACAGGGGTGTCGAGACCCAGTACTTC
CDR3 protein: CASSRDRGVETQYF

clone size: NA
J gene: TRBJ1-2
V gene: TRBV19
D gene: TRBD1
CDR3 DNA: TGTGCCAGTAGTTTACAGGGGGCGGCTAACTATGGCTACACCTTC
CDR3 protein: CASSLQGAANYGYTF

clone size: NA
J gene: TRBJ2-2
V gene: TRBV15
D gene: NA
CDR3 DNA: TGTGCCACCAGCAGAGATCTACCGCGTTTCGGGGAGCTGTTTTTT
CDR3 protein: CATSRDLPRFGELFF

clone size: NA
J gene: TRBJ2-3
V gene: TRBV30
D gene: NA
CDR3 DNA: TGTGCCTGGAGAACAGGGCCAGATACGCAGTATTTT
CDR3 protein: CAWRTGPDTQYF

clone size: NA
J gene: TRBJ2-7
V gene: TRBV27
D gene: NA
CDR3 DNA: TGTGCCACTCAGATTAGAATACGGGATCTGGGCTACGAGCAGTACTTC
CDR3 protein: CATQIRIRDLGYEQYF

clone size: NA
J gene: TRBJ2-2
V gene: TRBV18
D gene: TRBD2
CDR3 DNA: TGTGCCAGCTCACCGGGACTAGCGGTGTCCGGGGAGCTGTTTTTT
CDR3 protein: CASSPGLAVSGELFF

clone size: NA
J gene: TRBJ2-1
V gene: TRBV18
D gene: NA
CDR3 DNA: TGTGCCAGCTCACCACCGGAGGGCCTCAATAATGAGCAGTTCTTC
CDR3 protein: CASSPPEGLNNEQFF

clone size: once
J gene: TRBJ1-1
V gene: TRBV29-1
D gene: NA
CDR3 DNA: TGCAGCGTCCTACAGGGAAGGGTGGGCACTGAAGCTTTCTTT
CDR3 protein: CSVLQGRVGTEAFF

clone size: few
J gene: TRBJ2-7
V gene: TRBV28
D gene: TRBD1
CDR3 DNA: TGTGCCAGCAGTTCCACTCGAACAGGGGGCTACGAGCAGTACTTC
CDR3 protein: CASSSTRTGGYEQYF

clone size: few
J gene: TRBJ1-5
V gene: TRBV27
D gene: NA
CDR3 DNA: TGTGCCAGCAGTAAAACCAGGGTTAATTCTGATCAGCCCCAGCATTTT
CDR3 protein: CASSKTRVNSDQPQHF

clone size: NA
J gene: TRBJ2-3
V gene: TRBV5-8
D gene: TRBD2
CDR3 DNA: TGTGCCAGCAGTCGGCGGACTAGCGGAATCACAGATACGCAGTATTTT
CDR3 protein: CASSRRTSGITDTQYF

clone size: few
J gene: TRBJ1-2
V gene: TRBV10-3
D gene: NA
CDR3 DNA: TGTGCCATCATGGGGGGGGAAGGTAACTATGGCTACACCTTC
CDR3 protein: CAIMGGEGNYGYTF

clone size: NA
J gene: TRBJ2-7
V gene: TRBV28
D gene: TRBD2
CDR3 DNA: TGTGCCAGCAGTCAGCCCGGGACTAGCGGGATTAGGAACGAGCAGTACTTC
CDR3 protein: CASSQPGTSGIRNEQYF

clone size: NA
J gene: TRBJ2-7
V gene: TRBV4-3
D gene: NA
CDR3 DNA: TGCGCCAGCAGCCAAGATCCGGGTTCCTCCTACGAGCAGTACTTC
CDR3 protein: CASSQDPGSSYEQYF

clone size: NA
J gene: TRBJ2-7
V gene: TRBV9
D gene: TRBD2
CDR3 DNA: TGTGCCAGCAGCGTAGGGAGGGGACTAAGGGACTACGAGCAGTACTTC
CDR3 protein: CASSVGRGLRDYEQYF

clone size: NA
J gene: TRBJ2-7
V gene: TRBV27
D gene: TRBD1
CDR3 DNA: TGTGCCAGCAGCCGATTGACAGGGGGCGCCTACGAGCAGTACTTC
CDR3 protein: CASSRLTGGAYEQYF

clone size: few
J gene: TRBJ2-7
V gene: TRBV21-1
D gene: NA
CDR3 DNA: TGTGCCAGCAGCAATGACAGTTCCCCCTACGAGCAGTACTTC
CDR3 protein: CASSNDSSPYEQYF

clone size: NA
J gene: TRBJ1-1
V gene: TRBV10-3
D gene: NA
CDR3 DNA: TGTGCCATCAGCACACGTACCGCTGAAGCTTTCTTT
CDR3 protein: CAISTRTAEAFF

clone size: few
J gene: TRBJ2-1
V gene: TRBV5-1
D gene: TRBD2
CDR3 DNA: TGCGCCAGCAGCTTGGGTGCACTAGCGGGAGGCGAGGAGTTCTTC
CDR3 protein: CASSLGALAGGEEFF

clone size: NA
J gene: TRBJ1-4
V gene: TRBV9
D gene: NA
CDR3 DNA: TGTGCCAGCAGTGATCCGAGTTCTGAAAAACTGTTTTTT
CDR3 protein: CASSDPSSEKLFF

clone size: few
J gene: TRBJ1-2
V gene: TRBV27
D gene: NA
CDR3 DNA: TGTGCCAGCAGTTTGAGGGGGACATCAGACTATGGCTACACCTTC
CDR3 protein: CASSLRGTSDYGYTF

clone size: NA
J gene: TRBJ1-1
V gene: TRBV4-2
D gene: TRBD1
CDR3 DNA: TGTGCCAGCAGCCTTTCGACAGGGATGAACACTGAAGCTTTCTTT
CDR3 protein: CASSLSTGMNTEAFF

clone size: NA
J gene: TRBJ2-7
V gene: TRBV6-1
D gene: TRBD1
CDR3 DNA: TGTGCCAGCAGTACCCGGACAGGGGGCTACGAGCAGTACTTC
CDR3 protein: CASSTRTGGYEQYF

clone size: NA
J gene: TRBJ2-7
V gene: TRBV6-5
D gene: TRBD1
CDR3 DNA: TGTGCCAGCAGTACTACCCGGGACAGGGTTTACGAGCAGTACTTC
CDR3 protein: CASSTTRDRVYEQYF

clone size: NA
J gene: TRBJ2-7
V gene: TRBV15
D gene: TRBD1
CDR3 DNA: TGTGCCACCAGCAGAGATAAGGGACAGGGGAGCTCCTACGAGCAGTACTTC
CDR3 protein: CATSRDKGQGSSYEQYF

clone size: NA
J gene: TRBJ2-3
V gene: TRBV5-4
D gene: NA
CDR3 DNA: TGTGCCAGCAGCTTGAATCGGGCAGATACGCAGTATTTT
CDR3 protein: CASSLNRADTQYF

clone size: NA
J gene: TRBJ1-1
V gene: TRBV25-1
D gene: NA
CDR3 DNA: TGTGCCAGTACTGGAGCGGGGCAGAACACTGAAGCTTTCTTT
CDR3 protein: CASTGAGQNTEAFF

clone size: few
J gene: TRBJ1-1
V gene: TRBV19
D gene: NA
CDR3 DNA: TGTGCCAGTAGTATATTTTCAGGGTCTCGGACCGCTGAAGCTTTCTTT
CDR3 protein: CASSIFSGSRTAEAFF

clone size: NA
J gene: TRBJ2-7
V gene: TRBV5-6
D gene: TRBD2
CDR3 DNA: TGTGCCAGCAGCTTTGAAGCGGGGGGGATGTACGAGCAGTACTTC
CDR3 protein: CASSFEAGGMYEQYF

clone size: NA
J gene: TRBJ2-5
V gene: TRBV18
D gene: TRBD2
CDR3 DNA: TGTGCCAGCTCACCTAGCGGGAGGGCCGGAGGGACCCAGTACTTC
CDR3 protein: CASSPSGRAGGTQYF

clone size: NA
J gene: TRBJ1-2
V gene: TRBV27
D gene: TRBD1
CDR3 DNA: TGTGCCAGCAGTTTTAAAGGACCTGGAGGGGACAGCAACTATGGCTACACCTTC
CDR3 protein: CASSFKGPGGDSNYGYTF

clone size: NA
J gene: TRBJ1-1
V gene: TRBV4-3
D gene: TRBD1
CDR3 DNA: TGCGCCAGCAGCCAACGACAGGGGTGGGGCACTGAAGCTTTCTTT
CDR3 protein: CASSQRQGWGTEAFF

clone size: NA
J gene: TRBJ2-7
V gene: TRBV29-1
D gene: NA
CDR3 DNA: TGCAGCGTTGAGTCGGGGGAGGAGGTCGAGCAGTACTTC
CDR3 protein: CSVESGEEVEQYF

clone size: few
J gene: TRBJ1-4
V gene: TRBV6-1
D gene: NA
CDR3 DNA: TGTGCCAGCAGACCCCAGGGAGGTAATGAAAAACTGTTTTTT
CDR3 protein: CASRPQGGNEKLFF

clone size: NA
J gene: TRBJ2-7
V gene: TRBV13
D gene: TRBD1
CDR3 DNA: TGTGCCAGCAGCCCTCGACAGGGCCGTAGCTACGAGCAGTACTTC
CDR3 protein: CASSPRQGRSYEQYF

clone size: NA
J gene: TRBJ2-1
V gene: TRBV30
D gene: TRBD2
CDR3 DNA: TGTGCCGGGACTAGCGGGAGTTTCAATGAGCAGTTCTTC
CDR3 protein: CAGTSGSFNEQFF

clone size: few
J gene: TRBJ2-1
V gene: TRBV29-1
D gene: TRBD2
CDR3 DNA: TGCAGCGTTGTCCCGAATCGGGCGGGAGGGCCGAATGAGCAGTTCTTC
CDR3 protein: CSVVPNRAGGPNEQFF

clone size: NA
J gene: TRBJ2-7
V gene: TRBV30
D gene: NA
CDR3 DNA: TGTGCCTGGAGTGTACCCCCAGGAACCTACGAGCAGTACTTC
CDR3 protein: CAWSVPPGTYEQYF

clone size: once
J gene: TRBJ2-3
V gene: TRBV28
D gene: NA
CDR3 DNA: TGTGCCAGCAGTTTTTCCTCAGGGGTGGATACGCAGTATTTT
CDR3 protein: CASSFSSGVDTQYF